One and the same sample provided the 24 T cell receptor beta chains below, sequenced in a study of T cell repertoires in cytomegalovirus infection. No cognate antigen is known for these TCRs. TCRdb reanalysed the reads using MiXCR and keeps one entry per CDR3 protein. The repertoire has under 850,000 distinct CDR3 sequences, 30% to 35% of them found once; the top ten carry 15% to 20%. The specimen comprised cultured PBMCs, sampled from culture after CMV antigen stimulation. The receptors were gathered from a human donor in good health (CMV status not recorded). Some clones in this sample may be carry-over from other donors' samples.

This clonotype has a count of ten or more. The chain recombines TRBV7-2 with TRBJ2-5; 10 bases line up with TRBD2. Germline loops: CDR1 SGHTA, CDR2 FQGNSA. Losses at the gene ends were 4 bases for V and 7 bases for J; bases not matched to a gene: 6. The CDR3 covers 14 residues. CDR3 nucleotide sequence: TGTGCCAGCAGCTCTAGCGGGGGCGACTGGACCCAGTACTTC. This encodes CASSSSGGDWTQYF.

DNA for the CDR3: TGTGCCAGCACCCCCAATAGCGGGAGGGCCGGAGAGACCCAGTACTTC. It encodes CASTPNSGRAGETQYF. The chain employs TRBV12-3 or TRBV12-4 and TRBJ2-5; 11 bases match TRBD2. V was clipped by 7 bases and J by 4 bases; unmatched bases: 11. The CDR3 length is 16 residues.

CDR3 in amino acids: CSAGPDRAQPQHF. For the CDR3, the DNA is TGCAGTGCGGGCCCCGACAGGGCTCAGCCCCAGCATTTT. This chain connects TRBV20-1 to TRBJ1-5; TRBD1 matches at 7 bases. In germline, CDR1 is DFQATT, CDR2 SNEGSKA (reference sequence). V lost 6 bases, J lost 6 bases, and 8 bases stayed unmatched. CDR3 length: 13 amino acids.

CDR3 in DNA: TGTGCCAGCTCCTACGGTCCGGGGCCCTCCGGGGGCTACACCTTC. It yields the protein CASSYGPGPSGGYTF. The rearrangement joins TRBV6-2 or TRBV6-3 to TRBJ1-2, with D possibly being TRBD1 (5 bases). There are 15 residues in the CDR3. Germline CDR1 and CDR2: MNHEY and SVGEGT. Trimming left V 8 bases short and J 8 bases short, with 24 bases between.

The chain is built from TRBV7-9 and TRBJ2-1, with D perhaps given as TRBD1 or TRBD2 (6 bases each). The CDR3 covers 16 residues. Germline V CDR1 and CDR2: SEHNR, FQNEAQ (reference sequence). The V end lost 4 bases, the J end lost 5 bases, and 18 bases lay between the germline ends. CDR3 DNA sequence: TGTGCCAGCAGCTCCTGGGGGGCTAGCGACAACAATGAGCAGTTCTTC. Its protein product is CASSSWGASDNNEQFF.

This chain's CDR3 is CSARERLRGTQYF. CDR3 nucleotide sequence: TGCAGTGCTAGAGAGAGACTAAGGGGGACCCAGTACTTC. V usage is TRBV20-1 and J usage is TRBJ2-5; D could derive from TRBD1 or TRBD2 (5 bases each). Trimming removed 0 bases from V and 7 bases from J, with 12 bases in between. The CDR3 extends over 13 amino acids. CDR1 is DFQATT and CDR2 is SNEGSKA in the germline V gene (reference sequence).

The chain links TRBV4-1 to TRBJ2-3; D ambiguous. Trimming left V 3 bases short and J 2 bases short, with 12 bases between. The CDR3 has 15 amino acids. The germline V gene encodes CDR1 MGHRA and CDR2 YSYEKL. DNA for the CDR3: TGCGCCAGCAGCCAGTCCGGGTTTTTCACAGATACGCAGTATTTT. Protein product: CASSQSGFFTDTQYF.

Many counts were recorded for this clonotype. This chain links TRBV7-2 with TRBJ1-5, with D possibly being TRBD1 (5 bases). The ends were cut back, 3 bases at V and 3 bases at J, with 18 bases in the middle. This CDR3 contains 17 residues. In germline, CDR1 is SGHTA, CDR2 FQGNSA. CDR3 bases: TGTGCCAGCAGCTTGTTAAACCCCGGGGCAGACAATCAGCCCCAGCATTTT. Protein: CASSLLNPGADNQPQHF.

In nucleotides, the CDR3 is TGCAGTGCTTCCGGGACTAGCGGGTACTTCTACGAGCAGTACTTC. It yields the protein CSASGTSGYFYEQYF. The rearrangement joins TRBV20-1 to TRBJ2-7; 12 bases line up with TRBD2. With V trimmed by 5 bases and J by 3 bases, 8 bases remained unmatched. CDR1 is DFQATT, CDR2 SNEGSKA, per germline (reference sequence). The CDR3 runs 15 residues.

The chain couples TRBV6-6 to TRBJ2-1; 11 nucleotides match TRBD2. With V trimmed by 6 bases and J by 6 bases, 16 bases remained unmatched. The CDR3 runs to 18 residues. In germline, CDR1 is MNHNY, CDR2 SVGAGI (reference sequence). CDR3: CASRVGLAGLNRINEQFF. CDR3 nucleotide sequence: TGTGCCAGCAGGGTCGGACTAGCGGGCCTTAACCGCATCAATGAGCAGTTCTTC.

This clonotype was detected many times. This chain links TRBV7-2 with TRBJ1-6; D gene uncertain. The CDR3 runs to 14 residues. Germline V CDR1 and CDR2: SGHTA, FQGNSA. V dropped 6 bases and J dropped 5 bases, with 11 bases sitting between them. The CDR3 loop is CASRPGLNNSPLHF. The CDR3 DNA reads TGTGCCAGCAGGCCCGGTCTGAATAATTCACCCCTCCACTTT.

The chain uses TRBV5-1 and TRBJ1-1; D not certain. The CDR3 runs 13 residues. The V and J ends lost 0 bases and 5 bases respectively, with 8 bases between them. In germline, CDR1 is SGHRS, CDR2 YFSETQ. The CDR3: CASSLVIRTEAFF. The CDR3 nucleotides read TGCGCCAGCAGCTTGGTCATAAGAACTGAAGCTTTCTTT.

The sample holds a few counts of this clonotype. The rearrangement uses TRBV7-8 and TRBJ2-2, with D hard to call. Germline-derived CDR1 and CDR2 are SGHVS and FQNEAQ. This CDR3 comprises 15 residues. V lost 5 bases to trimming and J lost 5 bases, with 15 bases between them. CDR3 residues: CASSPGQRETGELFF. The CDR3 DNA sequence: TGTGCCAGCAGCCCGGGCCAGCGCGAAACCGGGGAGCTGTTTTTT.

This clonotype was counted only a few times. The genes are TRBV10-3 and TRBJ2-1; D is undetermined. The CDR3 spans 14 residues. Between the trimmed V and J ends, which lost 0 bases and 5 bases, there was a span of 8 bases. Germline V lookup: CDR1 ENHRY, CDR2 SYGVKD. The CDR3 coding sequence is TGTGCCATCAGTGAGTCATGGTCACACAATGAGCAGTTCTTC. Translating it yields CAISESWSHNEQFF.

The CDR3 DNA follows: TGCAGTGCTAGCGTGAGCCAACTAGCGGGACACTACGAGCAGTACTTC. Translated: CSASVSQLAGHYEQYF. This chain connects TRBV20-1 to TRBJ2-7; 10 bases match TRBD2. Germline V gives CDR1 DFQATT, CDR2 SNEGSKA (reference sequence). V was pared by 3 bases and J by 3 bases, with 11 bases of the junction left unmatched. This CDR3 has 16 amino acids.

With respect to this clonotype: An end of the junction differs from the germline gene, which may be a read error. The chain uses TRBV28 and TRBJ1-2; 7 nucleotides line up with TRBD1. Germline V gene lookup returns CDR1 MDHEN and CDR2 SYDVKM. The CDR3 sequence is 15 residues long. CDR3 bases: TGTGCCAGCAGTTTATTTGACAGGGCCAACTTTGGCTACACCTTC. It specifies CASSLFDRANFGYTF.

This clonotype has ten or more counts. The chain's CDR3 is CASSVPRGIGSYEQYF. Here the CDR3 DNA reads TGTGCCAGCAGCGTCCCCCGCGGTATCGGGTCCTACGAGCAGTACTTC. The genes are TRBV11-2 and TRBJ2-7; D not resolved. V dropped 5 bases and J dropped 1 base, with 18 bases sitting between them. Germline-derived CDR1 and CDR2 are SGHAT and FQNNGV. This CDR3 is built from 16 residues.

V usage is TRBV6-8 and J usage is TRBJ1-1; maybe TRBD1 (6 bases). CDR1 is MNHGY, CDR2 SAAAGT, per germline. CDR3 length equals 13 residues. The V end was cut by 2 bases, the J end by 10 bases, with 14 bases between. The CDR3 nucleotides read TGTGCCAGCAGTTACATGGGGGCCGGCGGAGCTTTCTTT. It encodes CASSYMGAGGAFF.

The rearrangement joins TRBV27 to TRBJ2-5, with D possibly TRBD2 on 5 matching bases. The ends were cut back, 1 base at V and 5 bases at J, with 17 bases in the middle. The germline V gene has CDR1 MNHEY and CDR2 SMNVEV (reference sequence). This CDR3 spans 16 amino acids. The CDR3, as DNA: TGTGCCAGCAGTTTATTATCGGGAACTCGAACGGAGACCCAGTACTTC. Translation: CASSLLSGTRTETQYF.

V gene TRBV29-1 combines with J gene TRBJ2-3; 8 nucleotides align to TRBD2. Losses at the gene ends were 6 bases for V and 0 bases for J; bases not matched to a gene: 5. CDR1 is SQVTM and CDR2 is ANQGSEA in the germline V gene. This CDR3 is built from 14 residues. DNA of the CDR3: TGCAGCGTATTAGCGGGGACTAGCACAGATACGCAGTATTTT. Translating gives CSVLAGTSTDTQYF.

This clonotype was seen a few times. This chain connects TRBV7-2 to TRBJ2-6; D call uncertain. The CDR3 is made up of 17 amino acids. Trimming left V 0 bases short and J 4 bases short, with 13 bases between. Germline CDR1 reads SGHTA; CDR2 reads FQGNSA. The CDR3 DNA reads TGTGCCAGCAGCTTAGCCCCCATCTCTCCCGGGGCCAACGTCCTGACTTTC. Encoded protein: CASSLAPISPGANVLTF.

CDR3 amino acids: CASSLASTSDMNTEAFF. DNA of the CDR3: TGTGCCAGCAGCTTAGCGAGTACTTCGGACATGAACACTGAAGCTTTCTTT. The rearrangement links TRBV7-6 to TRBJ1-1; possibly TRBD1 for D (5 bases). Looked up from germline, CDR1 is SGHVS and CDR2 is FNYEAQ. V was trimmed by 0 bases and J by 0 bases, leaving 14 bases between them. The CDR3 is made up of 17 amino acids.

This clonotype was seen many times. CDR3 DNA: TGTGCCAGCAGCCACCAGTGGGGGGGTGGGCGGAGGACTGAAGCTTTCTTT. This translates into CASSHQWGGGRRTEAFF. The genes are TRBV7-2 and TRBJ1-1; D perhaps matches TRBD1 (5 bases). Per the germline V gene, CDR1 is SGHTA and CDR2 is FQGNSA. V lost 5 bases and J lost 5, with 24 bases in between. CDR3 length: 17 amino acids.

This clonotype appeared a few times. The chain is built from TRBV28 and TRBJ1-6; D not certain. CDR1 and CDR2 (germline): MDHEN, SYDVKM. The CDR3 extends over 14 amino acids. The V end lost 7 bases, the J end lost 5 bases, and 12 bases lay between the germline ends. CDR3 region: CASTGEYNNSPLHF. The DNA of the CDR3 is TGTGCCAGCACCGGGGAGTACAATAATTCACCCCTCCACTTT.